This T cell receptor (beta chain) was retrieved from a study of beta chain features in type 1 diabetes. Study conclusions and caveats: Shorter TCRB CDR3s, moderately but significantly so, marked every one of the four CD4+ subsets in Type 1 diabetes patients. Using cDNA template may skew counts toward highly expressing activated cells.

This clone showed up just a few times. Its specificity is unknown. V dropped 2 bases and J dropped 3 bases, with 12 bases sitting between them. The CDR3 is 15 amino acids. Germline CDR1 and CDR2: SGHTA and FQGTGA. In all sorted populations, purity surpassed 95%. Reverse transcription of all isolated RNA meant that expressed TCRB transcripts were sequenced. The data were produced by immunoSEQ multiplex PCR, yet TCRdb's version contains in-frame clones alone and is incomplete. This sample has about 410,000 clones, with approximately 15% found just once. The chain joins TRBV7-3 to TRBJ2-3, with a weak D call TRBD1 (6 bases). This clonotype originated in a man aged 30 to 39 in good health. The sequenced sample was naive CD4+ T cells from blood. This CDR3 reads CASSLSRGTTDTQYF. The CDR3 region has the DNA TGTGCCAGCAGCTTATCCAGAGGGACAACAGATACGCAGTATTTT. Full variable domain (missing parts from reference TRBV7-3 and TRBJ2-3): GAGVSQTPSNKVTEKGKYVELRCDPISGHTALYWYRQSLGQGPEFLIYFQGTGAADDSGLPNDRFFAVRPEGSVSTLKIQRTERGDSAVYLCASSLSRGTTDTQYFGPGTRLTVL.